The 28 T cell receptor beta chains given below trace back to one sample, sequenced in a study of beta chain features in type 1 diabetes. Every bit of the isolated RNA underwent reverse transcription, so sequencing read expressed TCRB transcripts. Sequencing was performed with immunoSEQ multiplex PCR; in TCRdb, only in-frame clones are kept and a portion is missing. The sample comprises nearly 250,000 clones, 68% of which are singletons, and around 0.05% rests with the top ten. The specimen sequenced was naive CD4+ T cells from blood. The receptor set was obtained from a man younger than 45 in good health.

This chain links TRBV18 with TRBJ2-4; D perhaps matches TRBD1 (5 bases). Trimming left V 3 bases short and J 5 bases short, with 14 bases between. The CDR3 totals 15 residues. Germline V gene lookup returns CDR1 KGHSH and CDR2 LQKENI. CDR3: CASSPGAPSENIQYF. The DNA of the CDR3 is TGTGCCAGCTCACCTGGGGCGCCAAGCGAAAACATTCAGTACTTC. The variable domain in full, with the rest retrieved from reference TRBV18 and TRBJ2-4, is NAGVMQNPRHLVRRRGQEARLRCSPMKGHSHVYWYRQLPEEGLKFMVYLQKENIIDESGMPKERFSAEFPKEGPSILRIQQVVRGDSAAYFCASSPGAPSENIQYFGAGTRLSVL.

This chain joins TRBV30 and TRBJ1-1; D gene ambiguous. The CDR3 contains 12 residues. Germline loops: CDR1 GTSNPN, CDR2 SVGIG (reference sequence). The ends were cut back, 4 bases at V and 2 bases at J, with 8 bases in the middle. The CDR3 DNA follows: TGTGCCTGGATTGAACCAAACACTGAAGCTTTCTTT. This sequence encodes CAWIEPNTEAFF.

This clone has just a few counts. The chain employs TRBV9 and TRBJ2-3, with 7 bases aligning to TRBD1. The V gene's germline CDR1 is SGDLS and CDR2 YYNGEE. This CDR3 region has 15 residues. J lost 4 bases, V lost 4 bases, and 9 bases had no gene match. CDR3 nucleotide sequence: TGTGCCAGCAGCCCGACAGGGTTTGAGGCAGATACGCAGTATTTT. It is translated as CASSPTGFEADTQYF.

The chain joins TRBV27 to TRBJ2-7; TRBD2 matches at 10 bases. V lost 3 bases and J lost 4; bases outside the gene matches: 3. The germline V gene has CDR1 MNHEY and CDR2 SMNVEV (reference sequence). The CDR3 has 14 residues. CDR3: CASSFASGRYEQYF. The DNA for the CDR3 is TGTGCCAGCAGTTTTGCTAGCGGGAGATACGAGCAGTACTTC.

The rearrangement links TRBV2 to TRBJ2-1; D is unresolved. From germline, CDR1 is SNHLY and CDR2 FYNNEI. The CDR3 spans 14 residues. V shed 2 bases and J shed 2 bases, with 7 bases lying between them. CDR3 sequence: CASSERLTYNEQFF. CDR3 DNA sequence: TGTGCCAGCAGTGAACGGCTTACCTACAATGAGCAGTTCTTC.

This chain connects TRBV11-2 to TRBJ2-5; D perhaps matches TRBD2 (5 bases). This CDR3 is built from 18 residues. V was shortened by 0 bases and J by 9 bases, with 26 bases between the two germline ends. Per germline, CDR1 SGHAT and CDR2 FQNNGV. In nucleotides, the CDR3 is TGTGCCAGCAGCTTAGATCTGGGCTTAAGGAGGCAGTCCGGGGCCCAGTACTTC. Amino acids: CASSLDLGLRRQSGAQYF.

The CDR3 protein is CASRAPGRTTNEKLFF. Here the CDR3 DNA reads TGTGCCAGCCGGGCGCCGGGGCGGACAACTAATGAAAAACTGTTTTTT. This rearrangement joins TRBV25-1 to TRBJ1-4; weak D call: TRBD1 (5 bases). This CDR3 is 16 amino acids long. In germline, CDR1 is MGHDK, CDR2 SYGVNS. V lost 8 bases and J lost 0, with 16 bases in between.

The chain employs TRBV15 and TRBJ2-7, with D tentatively TRBD1 (5 bases). The CDR3 runs to 13 residues. V was shortened by 9 bases and J by 3 bases, with 15 bases between the two germline ends. Germline CDR1 reads LNHNV; CDR2 reads YYDKDF (reference sequence). The CDR3 is CATGRFSLYEQYF. For the CDR3, the DNA is TGTGCCACGGGGCGGTTCTCCCTCTACGAGCAGTACTTC.

The sample holds a few counts of this clone. This rearrangement joins TRBV30 to TRBJ2-5; D not certain. This CDR3 is 11 amino acids long. CDR1 GTSNPN and CDR2 SVGIG come from the germline V gene (reference sequence). V lost 3 bases to trimming and J lost 7 bases, with 9 bases between them. DNA of the CDR3: TGTGCCTGGAGCGCTTTAGGGACCCAGTACTTC. This codes for CAWSALGTQYF.

The chain joins TRBV30 to TRBJ1-1, with no clear D. V dropped 1 base and J dropped 3 bases, with 9 bases sitting between them. The CDR3 runs to 13 residues. Per the germline V gene, CDR1 is GTSNPN and CDR2 is SVGIG (reference sequence). The CDR3 reads CAWSGHTDTEAFF. CDR3 nucleotide sequence: TGTGCCTGGAGTGGCCACACAGACACTGAAGCTTTCTTT.

This chain uses TRBV19 with TRBJ2-7, with D possibly being TRBD1 (5 bases). Germline V lookup: CDR1 LNHDA, CDR2 SQIVND (reference sequence). CDR3 length: 12 amino acids. Trimming took 10 bases from V and 3 from J, leaving 13 bases between them. The CDR3 bases are TGTGCCACCGGCGACAGTCTCTACGAGCAGTACTTC. This encodes CATGDSLYEQYF.

The chain carries TRBV29-1 and TRBJ1-2; no clear D gene. The CDR3 has 12 amino acids. From germline, CDR1 is SQVTM and CDR2 ANQGSEA. V dropped 3 bases and J dropped 4 bases, with 9 bases sitting between them. CDR3 in amino acids: CSVDERGYGYTF. CDR3 nucleotides: TGCAGCGTTGACGAGCGAGGCTATGGCTACACCTTC.

The count of this clone is one. The DNA of the CDR3 is TGCAGCGTTCCAGACGGACAGTACAATGAGCAGTTCTTC. Its translation is CSVPDGQYNEQFF. The V and J genes are TRBV29-1 and TRBJ2-1, with TRBD1 as a possible D gene (6 bases). V lost 5 bases and J 4 bases, leaving 12 bases between the germline ends. This CDR3 spans 13 amino acids. Germline V CDR1 and CDR2: SQVTM, ANQGSEA.

The chain employs TRBV2 and TRBJ1-2; D possibly corresponds to TRBD1 (6 bases). CDR1 is SNHLY, CDR2 FYNNEI, per germline. Trimming shortened V by 5 bases and J by 5 bases, and 9 bases separated the two germline ends. The length of the CDR3 is 12 residues. In nucleotides, the CDR3 is TGTGCCAGCAGTACAGGGCGTTATGGCTACACCTTC. This translates into CASSTGRYGYTF.

This clone was recorded a few times. The chain employs TRBV20-1 and TRBJ2-5; D remains unclear. V lost 3 bases, J lost 9 bases, and 8 bases lay in between. This CDR3 spans 10 amino acids. CDR1 is DFQATT and CDR2 is SNEGSKA in the germline V gene (reference sequence). The chain's CDR3 is CSASGLAQYF. The CDR3 DNA is TGCAGTGCTAGTGGGCTCGCCCAGTACTTC.

This clone was seen a handful of times. V gene TRBV29-1 combines with J gene TRBJ2-1; perhaps TRBD2 as D (6 bases). Germline CDR1 and CDR2: SQVTM and ANQGSEA. This CDR3 contains 14 residues. Between the trimmed V and J ends, which lost 5 bases and 1 base, there was a span of 12 bases. As DNA, the CDR3 is TGCAGCGTTCCCGGGAGAGGGTCCTACAATGAGCAGTTCTTC. Its protein is CSVPGRGSYNEQFF.

V and J are TRBV30 and TRBJ1-3; 7 nucleotides match TRBD1. V lost 6 bases, J lost 2 bases, and 10 bases stayed unmatched. The CDR3 runs 15 residues. Germline V lookup: CDR1 GTSNPN, CDR2 SVGIG (reference sequence). The CDR3 DNA reads as TGTGCCTGCGACAGGGCCCCACTAGCTGGAAACACCATATATTTT. Its translation: CACDRAPLAGNTIYF.

The V call is TRBV18, the J call TRBJ2-7; D not resolved. The V gene lost 8 bases and the J gene lost 3 bases, with 11 bases spanning the gap. CDR3 size: 12 residues. The germline gives CDR1 KGHSH, CDR2 LQKENI. CDR3 nucleotide sequence: TGTGCCAGCGCGACGGTGAGCTACGAGCAGTACTTC. Translation: CASATVSYEQYF.

This clone turned up a few times. The chain recombines TRBV10-3 with TRBJ1-3, with TRBD1 as a possible D gene (5 bases). CDR1 is ENHRY and CDR2 is SYGVKD in the germline V gene. This CDR3 has 16 residues. V gave up 1 base and J gave up 2 bases, with 12 bases separating them. The DNA of the CDR3 is TGTGCCATCAGTGAGTTGGACACGACCGCTGGAAACACCATATATTTT. Amino acid sequence: CAISELDTTAGNTIYF.

This chain connects TRBV25-1 to TRBJ2-3, with D unresolved. V was shortened by 10 bases and J by 0 bases, with 8 bases between the two germline ends. Germline lookup yields CDR1 MGHDK and CDR2 SYGVNS. The CDR3 has 12 amino acids. The CDR3 DNA follows: TGTGCCACCTCGACCAGCACAGATACGCAGTATTTT. Translating gives CATSTSTDTQYF.

The count of this clone is one. The CDR3 DNA is TGCAGCGTCCAACCTCAAGAGACCCAGTACTTC. Its protein product is CSVQPQETQYF. This chain joins TRBV29-1 and TRBJ2-5; unclear D gene. The CDR3 runs 11 residues. Trimming took off 6 bases at V and 2 bases at J, with 7 bases between the two ends. Germline V gene sequence: CDR1 SQVTM, CDR2 ANQGSEA.

This clone has just a few counts. The gene calls are TRBV30 and TRBJ1-4, with 10 bases fitting TRBD1. The CDR3 is 13 amino acids. Germline CDR1 GTSNPN, CDR2 SVGIG (reference sequence). Trimming cost V 4 bases and J 7 bases; bases outside gene matches: 3. CDR3 region: CAWKTGGSEKLFF. CDR3 bases: TGTGCCTGGAAGACAGGGGGCAGTGAAAAACTGTTTTTT.

This sequence joins TRBV29-1 and TRBJ2-3, with D tentatively TRBD2 (6 bases). V was clipped by 2 bases and J by 5 bases, with 17 bases between them. Germline V CDR1 and CDR2: SQVTM, ANQGSEA. This CDR3 has 15 residues. CDR3 sequence (DNA): TGCAGCGTTGAAAAGCCCCGGCGGGGTATAGATACGCAGTATTTT. Its protein product is CSVEKPRRGIDTQYF.

CDR3 loop: CASSPGTGEQYF. As DNA, the CDR3 is TGTGCCAGCTCACCGGGGACAGGCGAGCAGTACTTC. The V gene is TRBV18, the J gene TRBJ2-7, with 8 nucleotides matching TRBD1. CDR3 length equals 12 residues. V shed 3 bases and J 6 bases; nucleotides not matched to a gene: 1. Germline V CDR1 and CDR2: KGHSH, LQKENI.

The rearrangement links TRBV25-1 to TRBJ1-3, with D hard to call. Germline V gives CDR1 MGHDK, CDR2 SYGVNS. This CDR3 has 13 residues. With 4 bases removed from V and 0 bases from J, the gap between germline ends came to 4 bases. CDR3 sequence reads: CASSVYSGNTIYF. CDR3 nucleotide sequence: TGTGCCAGCAGTGTCTACTCTGGAAACACCATATATTTT. The full variable domain, its missing parts supplied by reference TRBV25-1 and TRBJ1-3, is EADIYQTPRYLVIGTGKKITLECSQTMGHDKMYWYQQDPGMELHLIHYSYGVNSTEKGDLSSESTVSRIRTEHFPLTLESARPSHTSQYLCASSVYSGNTIYFGEGSWLTVV.

Points on this clone: This sample also contains other DNA sequences that code for the same CDR3. The V call is TRBV7-2, the J call TRBJ2-3; 7 nucleotides line up with TRBD2. Trimming removed 0 bases from V and 1 base from J; junction bases left unmatched: 1. The CDR3 is 15 amino acids. Germline assignment: CDR1 SGHTA and CDR2 FQGNSA. The CDR3 sequence is CASSLAAGGTDTQYF. CDR3 DNA: TGTGCCAGCAGCTTAGCGGCGGGGGGCACAGATACGCAGTATTTT.

The chain is built from TRBV10-3 and TRBJ2-1; no definite D call. This CDR3 comprises 12 residues. Germline CDR1 is ENHRY and CDR2 is SYGVKD. V gave up 0 bases and J gave up 7 bases, with 4 bases separating them. The CDR3 is CAISESSNEQFF. The CDR3 DNA is TGTGCCATCAGTGAGTCCTCAAATGAGCAGTTCTTC.

The chain uses TRBV29-1 and TRBJ2-7, with D maybe TRBD2 (6 bases). Germline V CDR1 and CDR2: SQVTM, ANQGSEA. Trimming pared 7 bases from V and 0 bases from J, leaving 16 bases between. The CDR3 is 14 residues long. The CDR3 loop is CSAFGFGGSYEQYF. DNA for the CDR3: TGCAGCGCGTTTGGGTTCGGGGGCTCCTACGAGCAGTACTTC.